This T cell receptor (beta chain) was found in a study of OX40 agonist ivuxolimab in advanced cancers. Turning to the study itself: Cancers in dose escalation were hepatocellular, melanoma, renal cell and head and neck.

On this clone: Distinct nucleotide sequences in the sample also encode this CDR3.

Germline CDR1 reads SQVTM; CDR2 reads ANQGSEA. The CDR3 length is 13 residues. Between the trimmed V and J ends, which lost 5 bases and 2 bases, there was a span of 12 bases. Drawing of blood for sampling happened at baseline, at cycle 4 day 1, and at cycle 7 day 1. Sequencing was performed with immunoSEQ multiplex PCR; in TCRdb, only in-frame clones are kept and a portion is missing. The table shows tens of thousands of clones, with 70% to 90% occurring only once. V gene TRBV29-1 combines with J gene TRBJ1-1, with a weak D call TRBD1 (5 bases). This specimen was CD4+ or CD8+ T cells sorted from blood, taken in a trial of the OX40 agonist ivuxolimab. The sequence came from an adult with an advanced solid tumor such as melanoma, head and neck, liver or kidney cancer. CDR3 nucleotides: TGCAGCGTTTCGGGGGGAGGAAACACTGAAGCTTTCTTT. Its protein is CSVSGGGNTEAFF.